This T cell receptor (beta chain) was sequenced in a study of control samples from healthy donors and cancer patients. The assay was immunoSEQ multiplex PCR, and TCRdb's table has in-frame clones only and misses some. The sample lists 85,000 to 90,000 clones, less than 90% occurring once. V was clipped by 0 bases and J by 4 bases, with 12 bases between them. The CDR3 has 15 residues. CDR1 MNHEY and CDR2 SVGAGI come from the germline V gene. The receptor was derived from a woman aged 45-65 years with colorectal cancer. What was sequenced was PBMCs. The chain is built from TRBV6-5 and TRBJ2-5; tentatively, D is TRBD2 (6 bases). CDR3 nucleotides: TGTGCCAGCAGTTACTCCGGGACTGGGCGAGAGACCCAGTACTTC. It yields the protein CASSYSGTGRETQYF.